The 4 T cell receptor beta chains below all came from one sample that was sequenced in a study of T-cell reconstitution after alpha-beta-depleted transplantation in children. For TCRbeta, the library was prepared with unique molecular identifiers. TCRdb used MiXCR to reprocess the PCR reads, holding one entry per CDR3 protein. The table has 60,000 to 80,000 distinct CDR3 sequences, about 6.7% seen once; the top ten hold less than 3%. The sequenced sample was PBMCs from the stem cell graft donor, obtained from the stem cell graft. The receptors were sampled from a human donor who donated a stem cell graft to a child with acute lymphoblastic leukemia.

This clonotype was recorded many times. V is TRBV5-1 and J is TRBJ2-1, with D maybe TRBD1 (6 bases). The V gene's germline CDR1 is SGHRS and CDR2 YFSETQ. This CDR3 comprises 14 residues. Trimming removed 5 bases from V and 1 base from J, with 10 bases in between. In DNA form, the CDR3 reads TGCGCCAGCAGAATACAGGGTTCCTACAATGAGCAGTTCTTC. Translation: CASRIQGSYNEQFF.

This clonotype was counted only a few times. This chain uses TRBV6-6 with TRBJ2-1, with TRBD2 matching over 8 bases. CDR3 length: 15 residues. Trimming cost V 7 bases and J 7 bases; bases outside gene matches: 12. Germline CDR1 reads MNHNY; CDR2 reads SVGAGI (reference sequence). CDR3 sequence reads: CASTQAGVGGNEQFF. The DNA of the CDR3 is TGTGCCAGCACCCAAGCGGGGGTTGGAGGGAATGAGCAGTTCTTC.

This clonotype has a count of ten or more. The rearrangement joins TRBV15 to TRBJ1-4; D might be TRBD1 (6 bases). Germline V gives CDR1 LNHNV, CDR2 YYDKDF (reference sequence). The CDR3 runs to 15 residues. The V and J ends lost 0 bases and 5 bases respectively, with 10 bases between them. The CDR3 DNA follows: TGTGCCACCAGCAGAGATAGGGGGGGGAATGAAAAACTGTTTTTT. This gives the protein CATSRDRGGNEKLFF.

This clonotype has ten or more counts. This sequence joins TRBV24-1 and TRBJ2-3, with 9 nucleotides matching TRBD2. Germline values: CDR1 KGHDR, CDR2 SFDVKD. The V segment lost 5 bases and the J segment 6 bases; nucleotides outside the gene matches: 2. There are 13 residues in the CDR3. The CDR3 sequence: CATSGTSADTQYF. CDR3 nucleotide sequence: TGTGCCACCAGTGGGACTAGCGCTGATACGCAGTATTTT.